These T cell receptor beta chains were read from a single sample in a study of PD-L1 blockade in urothelial cancer. Assay used: immunoSEQ multiplex PCR; TCRdb lists only in-frame clones, some missing. The table has roughly 44,000 clones, approximately 82% seen once; the top ten hold approximately 3%. This specimen was PBMCs, taken around atezolizumab (anti-PD-L1) treatment. The receptors shown here come from a man between 70 and 80 years old with urothelial cancer. The CDR3 runs from the conserved cysteine through the conserved F or W. A D gene is named only where the DNA matches it firmly. For some rows the clone size is stated as once, few or many, or as a class when expanded; others skip it.

v_call	clone_size	d_call	j_call	cdr3_aa	cdr3_nt
TRBV14	NA	TRBD1	TRBJ1-1	CASSQALGRGRTMNTEAFF	TGTGCCAGCAGCCAAGCTCTGGGCAGGGGGAGGACCATGAACACTGAAGCTTTCTTT
TRBV28	NA	TRBD2	TRBJ2-5	CASFEAGAIQETQYF	TGTGCCAGCTTTGAAGCGGGGGCGATCCAAGAGACCCAGTACTTC
TRBV30	once	TRBD1	TRBJ1-2	CARGEGTANYGYTF	TGTGCCCGGGGCGAAGGGACAGCGAACTATGGCTACACCTTC
TRBV9	NA	TRBD1	TRBJ1-1	CASSVLGGSEAFF	TGTGCCAGCAGCGTTTTAGGGGGCTCTGAAGCTTTCTTT
TRBV9	medium-sized	TRBD1	TRBJ1-2	CASSLFSGGDGYTF	TGTGCCAGCAGCCTTTTCTCAGGGGGCGATGGCTACACCTTC
TRBV10-3	NA	NA	TRBJ1-5	CAIGGLGNQPQHF	TGTGCCATAGGCGGGCTTGGCAATCAGCCCCAGCATTTT
TRBV7-2	NA	TRBD1	TRBJ1-2	CASNIDRGDYGYTF	TGTGCCAGCAATATCGACAGGGGAGACTATGGCTACACCTTC
TRBV14	NA	NA	TRBJ1-5	CASSQAGQPNQPQHF	TGTGCCAGCAGCCAGGCTGGACAGCCCAATCAGCCCCAGCATTTT
TRBV6-6	NA	NA	TRBJ2-1	CASTLDSSSYNEQFF	TGTGCCAGCACCCTGGACTCGAGCTCCTACAATGAGCAGTTCTTC
TRBV7-2	few	NA	TRBJ2-7	CASSLAGGAVYEQYF	TGTGCCAGCAGCTTAGCAGGGGGGGCGGTCTACGAGCAGTACTTC